This TCR beta chain was found in a study of response to subunit inactivated influenza vaccine. TCRdb independently ran MiXCR on the RT-PCR reads; one entry per CDR3 protein. The table has about 700,000 distinct CDR3 sequences, about 15% seen once. This CDR3 region has 15 residues. V gave up 1 base and J gave up 3 bases, with 10 bases separating them. This TCR was recovered from a middle-aged man who received an inactivated influenza vaccine. J is TRBJ1-5 and V is TRBV12-3 or TRBV12-4, with D uncertain. This specimen consisted of PBMCs from blood, obtained approximately 15 days before vaccination. This CDR3 is CASSLGYGLNQPQHF. The CDR3 DNA sequence: TGTGCCAGCAGTTTAGGGTACGGTCTCAATCAGCCCCAGCATTTT.